This TCR beta chain was profiled in a study of blood T cell repertoires in COVID-19 (dated by TCRdb to 2020 to 2022). Turning to the overall study: Samples covering the acute and convalescent phases of COVID-19 were provided by collaborators in the United States, Italy and Spain. The material from the prospective study consisted of cDNA or gDNA derived from T cells, B-cell-depleted T cells, or PBMCs. Subjects who had been exposed to COVID-19, were actively infected with it, or had recovered from it provided the deeply sampled blood TCRbeta repertoires that made up the dataset. A freely available public database, intended as a resource for researchers studying the immune response to SARS-CoV-2, is where the repertoires were released. Samples were obtained from the ongoing ImmuneRACE study (first 160 participants) and from 950 to 1,500 subjects provided by 6 global collaborators. Sample metadata almost always included a de-identified subject ID, COVID-19 status, age in years and sex. HLA class I and class II types, where available, came from metadata supplied by the sample provider rather than from assay-based typing. Beyond this particular receptor, the publication reports: Clinical and demographic metadata were provided uncurated, with the amount varying by source and participant.

TCRbeta CDR3 regions were amplified from genomic DNA by means of the immunoSEQ Assay, a bias-controlled multiplex PCR. The study's processing was this. The number of nucleated cells in each sample was estimated from the amplification of reference gene primers within the assay. To quantify the absolute abundance of each unique TCRbeta CDR3 rearrangement, sequence reads were collapsed and filtered. For each sample, productive Simpson clonality was calculated by taking the square root of Simpson's diversity index across productive rearrangements. TCRdb holds this immuneACCESS table with in-frame rearrangements only. Some clones are missing; in checked studies, unresolved V genes explain under half, and the rest has no known cause. V and J calls and clone size are those listed in that table; D and trimming were worked out from the DNA. In all, the sample holds approximately 220,000 clones, and around 83% of those were seen once. Approximately 1.4% of the sample rests with the top ten.

The CDR3 starts with the cysteine, ends with the phenylalanine, and has 12 residues. Only the CDR3 DNA stays, 36 bases, in frame from base 1. Deletion took 6 bases off V and 6 bases off J, with a span of 12 bases between the germline ends. As encoded in the germline V gene, CDR1 is MNHEY while CDR2 is SVGAGI. With respect to this clone: The clone's antigen remains unknown. Base qualities were left out, and no much larger clone turns up one base away.

In the prospective study, participants were about 18 to 95 years old, resided in about two dozen geographic areas of the United States, and were enrolled through a virtual design. In the prospective study, participants were assigned to cohorts based on the clinical history participants reported in a screening survey and a study questionnaire. Each participant in the prospective study had whole blood, serum and a nasopharyngeal or oropharyngeal swab collected by mobile phlebotomists. Prospective study participants could optionally give additional blood draws and questionnaires over an approximately two-month period. Prospective study blood samples were shipped either frozen or at room temperature before DNA extraction.

This receptor chain uses TRBV6-5 and TRBJ2-7, and the D gene may be TRBD2, 5 bases matching. The sample was PBMCs or T cells enriched from blood (not recorded which). This clonotype originated in a woman between 35 and 50 years old with acute COVID-19. Here the CDR3 is given as CASRDLVIEQYF. The nucleotides are TGTGCCAGCAGGGACTTAGTGATCGAGCAGTACTTC.